The sequence of this TCR beta chain was determined in a study of OX40 agonist ivuxolimab in advanced cancers. Study-level information: At 0.01 to 10 mg/kg, ivuxolimab was administered intravenously to patients every 2 weeks.

Measured with immunoSEQ multiplex PCR; TCRdb has only the in-frame clones, and not every one. The sample includes just over 80,000 clones, roughly 84% of them seen just once. Sampling of blood occurred at baseline, cycle 4 day 1, and cycle 7 day 1. This clone was seen only a few times. Antigen specificity is unknown. The V end was cut by 2 bases, the J end by 9 bases, with 5 bases between. Germline V CDR1 and CDR2: SNHLY, FYNNEI. This CDR3 comprises 11 residues. Study outcomes and limitations: Low normalized clonal expansion also occurred in some nonresponding patients. Determination of antigen specificity was not performed for the expanded peripheral T cells.

The J gene is TRBJ1-5, the V gene TRBV2; no clear D gene. This clonotype originated in an adult with an advanced solid tumor such as melanoma, head and neck, liver or kidney cancer. The sample here was CD4+ or CD8+ T cells sorted from blood, taken in a trial of the OX40 agonist ivuxolimab. CDR3: CASSELGPQHF. In DNA, the CDR3 is TGTGCCAGCAGTGAATTGGGGCCCCAGCATTTT.